This entry lists 11 T cell receptor beta chains sequenced from one sample in a study of neoadjuvant anti-PD-1 for oral cavity cancer. Sequenced by immunoSEQ multiplex PCR; TCRdb stores in-frame clones only, minus some. Altogether roughly 13,000 clones are present, over 55% being singletons, with the ten largest covering 3% to 3.5%. Specimen: PBMCs, collected before nivolumab (anti-PD-1) treatment. The receptor source for this set is a person aged 35 to 85 with oral cavity squamous cell carcinoma.

This clone was observed a single time. V and J are TRBV5-1 and TRBJ1-2; the match to TRBD1 covers 11 bases. The CDR3 is 14 amino acids. The germline V gene has CDR1 SGHRS and CDR2 YFSETQ. Losses at the gene ends were 4 bases for V and 5 bases for J; bases not matched to a gene: 4. DNA for the CDR3: TGCGCCAGCAGCCCGGGACAGGGGGGGTATGGCTACACCTTC. This encodes CASSPGQGGYGYTF. Complete variable domain (other parts from reference TRBV5-1 and TRBJ1-2): KAGVTQTPRYLIKTRGQQVTLSCSPISGHRSVSWYQQTPGQGLQFLFEYFSETQRNKGNFPGRFSGRQFSNSRSEMNVSTLELGDSALYLCASSPGQGGYGYTFGSGTRLTVV.

The gene calls are TRBV2 and TRBJ1-1; the D gene is possibly TRBD1 (5 bases). The CDR3 covers 14 residues. Trimming shortened V by 7 bases and J by 4 bases, and 16 bases separated the two germline ends. From germline, CDR1 is SNHLY and CDR2 FYNNEI. CDR3 nucleotides: TGTGCCAGCAACGAAGGCAGGGCTATCACTGAAGCTTTCTTT. This sequence encodes CASNEGRAITEAFF. Supplemented by reference TRBV2 and TRBJ1-1, the full variable domain reads EPEVTQTPSHQVTQMGQEVILRCVPISNHLYFYWYRQILGQKVEFLVSFYNNEISEKSEIFDDQFSVERPDGSNFTLKIRSTKLEDSAMYFCASNEGRAITEAFFGQGTRLTVV.

This chain joins TRBV11-2 and TRBJ2-7, with a weak D call TRBD1 (6 bases). Trimming removed 5 bases from V and 3 bases from J, with 20 bases in between. The CDR3 loop spans 16 amino acids. Germline V gene data show CDR1 as SGHAT and CDR2 as FQNNGV. The DNA for the CDR3 is TGTGCCAGCAGCGGAATACAGGGCCGATCCTTCTACGAGCAGTACTTC. Its protein product is CASSGIQGRSFYEQYF. Variable domain in full (rest from reference TRBV11-2 and TRBJ2-7): EAGVAQSPRYKIIEKRQSVAFWCNPISGHATLYWYQQILGQGPKLLIQFQNNGVVDDSQLPKDRFSAERLKGVDSTLKIQPAKLEDSAVYLCASSGIQGRSFYEQYFGPGTRLTVT.

The chain employs TRBV5-1 and TRBJ2-5, with D perhaps matching TRBD1 or TRBD2 (5 bases each). V dropped 3 bases and J dropped 5 bases, with 23 bases sitting between them. The CDR3 totals 17 residues. Germline CDR1 reads SGHRS; CDR2 reads YFSETQ. Written as DNA, the CDR3 is TGCGCCAGCAGCTCCCATCTGGACCCGAGGGGTCGGGAGACCCAGTACTTC. This encodes CASSSHLDPRGRETQYF.

J is TRBJ2-1 and V is TRBV10-2, with 13 bases aligning to TRBD2. The length of the CDR3 is 15 residues. CDR1 and CDR2 (germline): WSHSY, SAAADI. Trimming at V came to 6 bases and at J to 10 bases, leaving 9 bases not matched to a gene. CDR3: CASRARTSGSGEQFF. The DNA of the CDR3 is TGCGCCAGCAGAGCGCGGACTAGCGGGAGTGGAGAGCAGTTCTTC.

This chain links TRBV7-3 with TRBJ2-5; a possible D gene is TRBD2 (6 bases). Germline CDR1 SGHTA, CDR2 FQGTGA. Trimming cost V 4 bases and J 2 bases, with 8 bases left between them. The CDR3 contains 13 residues. In DNA form, the CDR3 reads TGTGCCAGCAGCTCGGGACTGCAAGAGACCCAGTACTTC. This gives the protein CASSSGLQETQYF.

This clone was seen a handful of times. This chain uses TRBV9 with TRBJ1-1; 7 positions match TRBD1. V lost 3 bases and J lost 8; bases outside the gene matches: 13. Germline V gives CDR1 SGDLS, CDR2 YYNGEE. This CDR3 has 15 residues. This CDR3 is CASSDETGRRGEAFF. CDR3 coding DNA: TGTGCCAGCAGCGACGAGACAGGGCGAAGGGGGGAAGCTTTCTTT.

This clone was seen only once. V gene TRBV6-5 combines with J gene TRBJ2-5; D call uncertain. Trimming removed 6 bases at V and 5 bases at J, with 10 bases between. The CDR3 runs 12 residues. Germline V gives CDR1 MNHEY, CDR2 SVGAGI. This CDR3 is CASSPDSETQYF. For the CDR3, the DNA is TGTGCCAGCAGCCCTGACTCCGAGACCCAGTACTTC.

The sample holds a few counts of this clone. This sequence joins TRBV10-3 and TRBJ2-7; the match to TRBD2 covers 13 bases. The CDR3 runs 19 residues. The V gene's germline CDR1 is ENHRY and CDR2 SYGVKD. Trimming took 5 bases from V and 0 from J; bases not matched to a gene: 13. The CDR3 nucleotides read TGTGCCATCAGTCGAGGGGCACCGGGACTAGCGGGAAGCTCCTACGAGCAGTACTTC. Residues: CAISRGAPGLAGSSYEQYF.

The gene calls are TRBV5-1 and TRBJ2-1, with D maybe TRBD1 (5 bases). This CDR3 is built from 16 residues. CDR1 and CDR2 (germline): SGHRS, YFSETQ. V was cut by 1 base and J by 0 bases, with 11 bases left in between. CDR3 bases: TGCGCCAGCAGCTTGTCAGGGAATCCCTCCTACAATGAGCAGTTCTTC. Translation: CASSLSGNPSYNEQFF.

V is TRBV6-4 and J is TRBJ1-2; D perhaps matches TRBD1 (5 bases). There are 16 residues in the CDR3. V lost 3 bases to trimming and J lost 8 bases, with 22 bases between them. The germline gives CDR1 MRHNA, CDR2 SNTAGT. In DNA form, the CDR3 reads TGTGCCAGCAGTGAAACCTTCTCGCAGGGTAGGAGCGGCTACACCTTC. Translating it yields CASSETFSQGRSGYTF.